This T cell receptor beta chain emerged from a study of prognosis after radiotherapy for stage I lung cancer. Amplification of the TCR beta CDR3 (from genomic DNA) was done by two-round multiplex PCR. Each TRBV and TRBJ gene had its own primer in the first PCR round. TCRdb redid the calling of the multiplex PCR reads with MiXCR, one entry per CDR3 protein. Among approximately 16,000 distinct CDR3 sequences listed, 29% were seen once. Turning to this clonotype: What it binds is unknown. One end of the junction does not line up with germline, which may come from a read error.

The CDR3 extends over 16 amino acids. Germline CDR1 is MDHEN and CDR2 is SYDVKM. Study observations and caveats: Patients who went on to get distant metastases had lower Shannon entropy after stereotactic body radiation therapy. It was reported that patients with metastases and those without them differed in TRBV and TRBJ gene usage. Once stereotactic body radiation therapy had been given, unique TCR clone counts fell, with a median of roughly 10,000 versus 7,000.

The sample consisted of PBMCs, taken before or after stereotactic body radiation therapy (not recorded which). The clonotype comes from a donor at least 50 years old with non-small cell lung cancer. V gene TRBV28 combines with J gene TRBJ2-2; 7 bases are a match to TRBD1. CDR3 protein: CASSPPGQKNTGEQFF. CDR3 sequence (DNA): TGTGCCAGCAGTCCGCCGGGACAGAAGAACACCGGGGAGCAGTTCTTT.